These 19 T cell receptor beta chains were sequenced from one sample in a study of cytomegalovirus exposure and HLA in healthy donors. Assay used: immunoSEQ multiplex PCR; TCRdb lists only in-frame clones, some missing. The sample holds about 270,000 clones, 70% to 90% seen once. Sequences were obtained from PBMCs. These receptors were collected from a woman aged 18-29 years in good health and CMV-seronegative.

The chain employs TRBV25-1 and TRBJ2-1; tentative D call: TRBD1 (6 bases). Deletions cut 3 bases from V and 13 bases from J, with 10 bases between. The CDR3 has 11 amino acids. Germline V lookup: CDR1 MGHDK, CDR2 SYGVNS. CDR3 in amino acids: CASSDGQPQFF. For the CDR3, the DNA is TGTGCCAGCAGTGATGGACAGCCCCAGTTCTTC.

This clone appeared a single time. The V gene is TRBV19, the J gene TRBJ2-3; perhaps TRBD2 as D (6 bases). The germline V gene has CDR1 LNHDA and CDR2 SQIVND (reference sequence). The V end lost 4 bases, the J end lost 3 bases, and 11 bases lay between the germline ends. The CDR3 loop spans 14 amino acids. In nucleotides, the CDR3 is TGTGCCAGTAGTACGACTAGGGGAACAGATACGCAGTATTTT. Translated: CASSTTRGTDTQYF.

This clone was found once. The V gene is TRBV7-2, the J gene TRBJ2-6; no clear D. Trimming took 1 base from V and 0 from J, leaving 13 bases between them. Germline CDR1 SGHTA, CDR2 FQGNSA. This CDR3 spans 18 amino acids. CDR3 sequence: CASSLGAGRISGANVLTF. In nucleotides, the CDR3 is TGTGCCAGCAGCTTAGGAGCAGGTCGAATCTCTGGGGCCAACGTCCTGACTTTC.

The CDR3 sequence is CASSHYSLGTSSYEQYF. The CDR3 DNA reads TGCGCCAGCAGCCACTACTCTCTCGGGACTAGCTCCTACGAGCAGTACTTC. This chain joins TRBV4-1 and TRBJ2-7; 8 nucleotides line up with TRBD2. Germline lookup yields CDR1 MGHRA and CDR2 YSYEKL. V was pared by 3 bases and J by 0 bases, with 10 bases of the junction left unmatched. The CDR3 length is 17 residues.

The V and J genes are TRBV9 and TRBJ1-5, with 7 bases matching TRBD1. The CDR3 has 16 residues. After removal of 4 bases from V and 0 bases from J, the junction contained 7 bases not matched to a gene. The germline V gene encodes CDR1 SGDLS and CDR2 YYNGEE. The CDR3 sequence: CASSKGTDYSNQPQHF. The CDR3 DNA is TGTGCCAGCAGCAAAGGGACAGACTATAGCAATCAGCCCCAGCATTTT.

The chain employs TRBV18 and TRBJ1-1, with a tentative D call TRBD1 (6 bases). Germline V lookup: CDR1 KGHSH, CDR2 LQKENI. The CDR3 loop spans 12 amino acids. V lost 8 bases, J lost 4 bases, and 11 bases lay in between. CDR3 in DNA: TGTGCCAGCCCGGCAGGGGCCACTGAAGCTTTCTTT. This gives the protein CASPAGATEAFF.

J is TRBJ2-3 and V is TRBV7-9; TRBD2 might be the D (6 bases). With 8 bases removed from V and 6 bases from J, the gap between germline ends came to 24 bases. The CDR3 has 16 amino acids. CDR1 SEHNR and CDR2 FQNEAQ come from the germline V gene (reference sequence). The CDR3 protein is CASPRWEASPTDTQYF. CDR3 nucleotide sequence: TGTGCCAGCCCCCGGTGGGAGGCTTCGCCCACCGATACGCAGTATTTT.

The CDR3 here is CASRATGGAEQYF. The CDR3 region has the DNA TGTGCCAGCCGCGCGACAGGGGGAGCCGAGCAGTACTTC. The chain has TRBV6-1 and TRBJ2-7; 9 bases fit TRBD1. V was pared by 8 bases and J by 6 bases, with 8 bases of the junction left unmatched. The CDR3 spans 13 residues. In germline, CDR1 is MNHNS, CDR2 SASEGT.

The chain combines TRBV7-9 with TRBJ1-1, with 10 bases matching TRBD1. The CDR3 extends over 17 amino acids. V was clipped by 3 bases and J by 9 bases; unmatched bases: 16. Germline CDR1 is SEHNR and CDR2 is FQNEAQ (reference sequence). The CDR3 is CASSLRNTGTGEEKAFF. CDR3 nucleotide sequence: TGTGCCAGCAGCTTGCGGAATACCGGGACAGGGGAGGAGAAAGCTTTCTTT.

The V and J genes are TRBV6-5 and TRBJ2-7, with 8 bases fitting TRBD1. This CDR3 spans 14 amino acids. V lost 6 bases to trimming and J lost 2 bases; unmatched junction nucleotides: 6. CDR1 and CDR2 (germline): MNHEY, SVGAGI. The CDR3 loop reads CASRHRDRTYEQYF. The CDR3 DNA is TGTGCCAGCAGACACCGGGACAGGACCTACGAGCAGTACTTC.

CDR3 region: CSGTGGPGNTIYF. CDR3 DNA: TGCAGCGGGACAGGGGGACCTGGAAACACCATATATTTT. The genes are TRBV29-1 and TRBJ1-3, with 10 bases lining up with TRBD1. Germline values: CDR1 SQVTM, CDR2 ANQGSEA. V dropped 7 bases and J dropped 2; count of bases not matched to a gene: 2. The CDR3 consists of 13 residues.

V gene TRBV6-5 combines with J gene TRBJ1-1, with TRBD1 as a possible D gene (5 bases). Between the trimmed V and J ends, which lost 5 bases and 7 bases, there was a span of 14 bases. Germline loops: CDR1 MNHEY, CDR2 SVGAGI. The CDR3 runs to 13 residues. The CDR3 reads CASSDTTEDEAFF. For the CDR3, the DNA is TGTGCCAGCAGTGATACGACAGAAGATGAAGCTTTCTTT.

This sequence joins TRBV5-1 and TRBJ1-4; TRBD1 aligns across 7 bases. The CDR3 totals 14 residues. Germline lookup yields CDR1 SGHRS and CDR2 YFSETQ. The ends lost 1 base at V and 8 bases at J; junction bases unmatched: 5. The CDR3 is CASSLTGVLEKLFF. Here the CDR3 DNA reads TGCGCCAGCAGCTTGACAGGGGTGTTGGAAAAACTGTTTTTT.

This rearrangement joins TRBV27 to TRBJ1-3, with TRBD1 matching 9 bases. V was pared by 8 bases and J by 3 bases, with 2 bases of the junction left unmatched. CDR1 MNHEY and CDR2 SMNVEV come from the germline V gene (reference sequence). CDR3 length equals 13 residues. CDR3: CASGTGIGNTIYF. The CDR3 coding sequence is TGTGCCAGCGGGACAGGGATTGGAAACACCATATATTTT.

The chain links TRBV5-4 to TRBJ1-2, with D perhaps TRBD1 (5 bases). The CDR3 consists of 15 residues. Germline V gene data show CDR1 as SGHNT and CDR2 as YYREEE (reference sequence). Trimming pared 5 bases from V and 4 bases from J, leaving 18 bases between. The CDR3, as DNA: TGTGCCAGCAGTTCCCTGGGGCAGCTCGTCTATGGCTACACCTTC. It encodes CASSSLGQLVYGYTF.

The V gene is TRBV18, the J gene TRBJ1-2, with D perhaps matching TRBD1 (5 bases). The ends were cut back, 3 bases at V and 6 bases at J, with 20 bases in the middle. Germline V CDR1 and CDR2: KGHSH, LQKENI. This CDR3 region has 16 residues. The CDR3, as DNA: TGTGCCAGCTCACCCCCAGGTGTGCTAGGGGAGGATGGCTACACCTTC. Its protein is CASSPPGVLGEDGYTF.

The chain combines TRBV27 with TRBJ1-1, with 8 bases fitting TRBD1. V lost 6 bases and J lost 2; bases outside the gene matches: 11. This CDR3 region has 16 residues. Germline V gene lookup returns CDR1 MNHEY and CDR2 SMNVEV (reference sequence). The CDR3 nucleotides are TGTGCCAGCAGGGGGGGACAGGCGACCCTAAACACTGAAGCTTTCTTT. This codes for CASRGGQATLNTEAFF.

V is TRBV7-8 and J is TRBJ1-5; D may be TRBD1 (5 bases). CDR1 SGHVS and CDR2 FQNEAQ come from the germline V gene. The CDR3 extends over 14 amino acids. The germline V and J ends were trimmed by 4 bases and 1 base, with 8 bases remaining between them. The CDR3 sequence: CASSSRQSNQPQHF. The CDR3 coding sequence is TGTGCCAGCAGCTCCCGACAGAGCAATCAGCCCCAGCATTTT.

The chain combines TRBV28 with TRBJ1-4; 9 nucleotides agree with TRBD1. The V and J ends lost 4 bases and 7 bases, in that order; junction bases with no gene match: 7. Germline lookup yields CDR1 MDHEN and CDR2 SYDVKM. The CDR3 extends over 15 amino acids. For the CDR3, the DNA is TGTGCCAGCAGTTCCGCGGGACAGGGAAGTGAAAAACTGTTTTTT. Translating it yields CASSSAGQGSEKLFF.